This TCR beta chain was sequenced during a study of Ad26.COV2.S vaccination and SARS-CoV-2 variants. The CDR3 runs 14 residues. Trimming left V 3 bases short and J 4 bases short, with 12 bases between. Germline V gene data show CDR1 as MNHNS and CDR2 as SASEGT. The treatment is: about 20 received Ad26.COV2.S at low or high dose, single or two shots; about 5 received placebo; per-sample allocation not given. Sampling was done on day 63 after the first vaccine or placebo injection. Assay: immunoSEQ multiplex PCR; the TCRdb copy retains only in-frame clones and omits some. The table includes hundreds of thousands of clones, roughly 86% detected once.

The rearrangement joins TRBV6-1 to TRBJ1-2; D is possibly TRBD1 (6 bases). The source material was peripheral blood, sampled in a trial of Ad26.COV2.S vaccine versus placebo. This TCR was sampled from a person between 18 and 65 years old who received the Ad26.COV2.S COVID-19 vaccine or a placebo. The CDR3 nucleotides read TGTGCCAGCAGTGAGTACCCACAGGGCTATGGCTACACCTTC. This sequence encodes CASSEYPQGYGYTF.